Listed here are 14 T cell receptor beta chains from one sample, sequenced in a study of CD8 T cells in Susac syndrome. RNA totalling 0.5 to 1 ug underwent reverse transcription with random hexamers. TCRdb processed the immunoSEQ multiplex PCR reads anew with MiXCR; each CDR3 protein has one entry. This table holds roughly 80,000 distinct CDR3 sequences, around 94% found once. The specimen sequenced was CD8+ T cells from PBMCs. These receptors were taken from a human donor in good health.

The V gene is TRBV20-1, the J gene TRBJ1-2; no reliable D call. Deletions cut 0 bases from V and 3 bases from J, with 20 bases between. This CDR3 comprises 17 residues. Germline lookup yields CDR1 DFQATT and CDR2 SNEGSKA (reference sequence). The CDR3 here is CSARDALWNRVDYGYTF. For the CDR3, the DNA is TGCAGTGCTAGAGATGCCCTGTGGAATAGGGTTGACTATGGCTACACCTTC.

V usage is TRBV10-2 and J usage is TRBJ2-7; maybe TRBD1 (5 bases). Trimming stripped 2 bases from V and 4 bases from J, with 15 bases between. The CDR3 sequence is 15 residues long. Germline V gene lookup returns CDR1 WSHSY and CDR2 SAAADI. Written as DNA, the CDR3 is TGCGCCAGCAGTGAGGGCAGGGCTCTCACTTACGAGCAGTACTTC. Its translation: CASSEGRALTYEQYF.

The chain combines TRBV7-9 with TRBJ2-7; the D gene could be TRBD1 or TRBD2 (6 bases each). Germline V gene data show CDR1 as SEHNR and CDR2 as FQNEAQ (reference sequence). The V end lost 6 bases, the J end lost 2 bases, and 20 bases lay between the germline ends. The CDR3 has 16 amino acids. CDR3 sequence (DNA): TGTGCCAGCAGTCCAGGCGAGGGGGGCCCGGCCTACGAGCAGTACGTC. Translated, it gives CASSPGEGGPAYEQYV.

The rearrangement joins TRBV15 to TRBJ2-3; TRBD2 is a possible D gene (5 bases). CDR1 is LNHNV, CDR2 YYDKDF, per germline (reference sequence). This CDR3 has 17 residues. The V end lost 0 bases, the J end lost 2 bases, and 15 bases lay between the germline ends. The CDR3 DNA follows: TGTGCCACCAGCAGAGACGATTCCGGGATCGTCACAGATACGCAGTATTTT. It yields the protein CATSRDDSGIVTDTQYF.

This clonotype was observed once. This rearrangement joins TRBV5-1 to TRBJ2-5; D is ambiguous. The CDR3 covers 13 residues. The germline V gene encodes CDR1 SGHRS and CDR2 YFSETQ. V was pared by 6 bases and J by 5 bases, with 14 bases between. This CDR3 reads CASTGSDWETQYF. The CDR3 DNA follows: TGCGCCAGCACCGGCTCCGACTGGGAGACCCAGTACTTC.

The chain uses TRBV6-5 and TRBJ2-7; D might be TRBD2 (6 bases). The V end lost 4 bases, the J end lost 3 bases, and 16 bases lay between the germline ends. The CDR3 sequence is 15 residues long. Germline V CDR1 and CDR2: MNHEY, SVGAGI. CDR3 loop: CASSLGGPPLYEQYF. Here the CDR3 DNA reads TGTGCCAGCAGTTTGGGGGGTCCGCCTCTCTACGAGCAGTACTTC.

This chain joins TRBV6-5 and TRBJ1-4; D remains unclear. With 0 bases removed from V and 0 bases from J, the gap between germline ends came to 11 bases. The CDR3 is made up of 17 amino acids. Germline values: CDR1 MNHEY, CDR2 SVGAGI. CDR3 loop: CASSYSKFGPTNEKLFF. CDR3 DNA: TGTGCCAGCAGTTACTCGAAATTTGGGCCAACTAATGAAAAACTGTTTTTT.

This sequence joins TRBV6-2 or TRBV6-3 and TRBJ1-2; D remains ambiguous. The CDR3 loop spans 12 amino acids. Germline V CDR1 and CDR2: MNHEY, SVGEGT. Between the trimmed V and J ends, which lost 8 bases and 6 bases, there was a span of 13 bases. The CDR3 loop is CASGPAWNGYTF. The CDR3 coding sequence is TGTGCCAGCGGACCGGCTTGGAATGGCTACACCTTC.

V and J are TRBV15 and TRBJ2-7; D is tentatively TRBD1 or TRBD2 (5 bases each). The ends were cut back, 3 bases at V and 5 bases at J, with 8 bases in the middle. The germline gives CDR1 LNHNV, CDR2 YYDKDF (reference sequence). The CDR3 is made up of 12 amino acids. The CDR3 DNA follows: TGTGCCACCAGCAGCGTGGGGGACGAGCAGTACGTC. Encoded protein: CATSSVGDEQYV.

The chain has TRBV24-1 and TRBJ2-1; 7 positions match TRBD2. Germline CDR1 KGHDR, CDR2 SFDVKD. The CDR3 runs to 14 residues. With 4 bases clipped from V and 4 bases from J, the junction kept 3 bases outside the gene matches. In nucleotides, the CDR3 is TGTGCCACCAGTGAGGGGGGAGGGTACAATGAGCAGTTCTTC. This codes for CATSEGGGYNEQFF.

V gene TRBV2 combines with J gene TRBJ2-7; D may be TRBD1 or TRBD2 (6 bases each). This CDR3 contains 14 residues. Germline lookup yields CDR1 SNHLY and CDR2 FYNNEI. The germline V and J ends were trimmed by 1 base and 3 bases, with 10 bases remaining between them. The CDR3: CASSEGGAFYEQYF. CDR3 sequence (DNA): TGTGCCAGCAGTGAAGGGGGGGCGTTCTACGAGCAGTACTTC.

The chain recombines TRBV20-1 with TRBJ2-7; TRBD1 matches at 10 bases. The V gene's germline CDR1 is DFQATT and CDR2 SNEGSKA (reference sequence). V shed 0 bases, J shed 4 bases, and the junction held 3 bases outside the gene matches. CDR3 length: 14 residues. CDR3 region: CSARDMGQGYEQYF. CDR3 in DNA: TGCAGTGCTAGAGATATGGGACAGGGGTACGAGCAGTACTTC.

The chain links TRBV18 to TRBJ1-2; 8 nucleotides align to TRBD1. The CDR3 runs 14 residues. V was pared by 7 bases and J by 6 bases, with 10 bases of the junction left unmatched. Germline lookup yields CDR1 KGHSH and CDR2 LQKENI. CDR3: CASWGEDRGNGYTF. The CDR3 DNA reads as TGTGCCAGCTGGGGCGAAGACAGGGGAAATGGCTACACCTTC.

This clonotype has only one observation. This chain links TRBV5-4 with TRBJ1-6; unclear D gene. Germline CDR1 SGHNT, CDR2 YYREEE (reference sequence). The CDR3 is made up of 13 amino acids. Trimming pared 2 bases from V and 9 bases from J, leaving 9 bases between. CDR3 nucleotide sequence: TGTGCCAGCAGCTTACTGGTCTCTTCACCCCTCCACTTT. Translated: CASSLLVSSPLHF.